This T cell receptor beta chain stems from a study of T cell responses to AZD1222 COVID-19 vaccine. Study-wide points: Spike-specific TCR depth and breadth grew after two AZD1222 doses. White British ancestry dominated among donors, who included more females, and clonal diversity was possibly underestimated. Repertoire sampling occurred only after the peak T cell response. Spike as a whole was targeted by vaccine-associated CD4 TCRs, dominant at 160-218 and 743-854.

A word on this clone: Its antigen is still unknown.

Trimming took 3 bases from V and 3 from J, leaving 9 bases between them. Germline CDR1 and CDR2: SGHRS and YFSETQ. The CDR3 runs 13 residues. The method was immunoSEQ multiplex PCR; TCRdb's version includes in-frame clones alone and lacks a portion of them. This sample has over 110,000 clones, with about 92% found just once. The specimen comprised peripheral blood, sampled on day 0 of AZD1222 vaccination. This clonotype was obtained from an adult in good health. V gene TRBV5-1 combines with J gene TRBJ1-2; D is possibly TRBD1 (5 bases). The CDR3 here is CASSSGLDYGYTF. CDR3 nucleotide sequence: TGCGCCAGCAGCTCGGGACTGGACTATGGCTACACCTTC.